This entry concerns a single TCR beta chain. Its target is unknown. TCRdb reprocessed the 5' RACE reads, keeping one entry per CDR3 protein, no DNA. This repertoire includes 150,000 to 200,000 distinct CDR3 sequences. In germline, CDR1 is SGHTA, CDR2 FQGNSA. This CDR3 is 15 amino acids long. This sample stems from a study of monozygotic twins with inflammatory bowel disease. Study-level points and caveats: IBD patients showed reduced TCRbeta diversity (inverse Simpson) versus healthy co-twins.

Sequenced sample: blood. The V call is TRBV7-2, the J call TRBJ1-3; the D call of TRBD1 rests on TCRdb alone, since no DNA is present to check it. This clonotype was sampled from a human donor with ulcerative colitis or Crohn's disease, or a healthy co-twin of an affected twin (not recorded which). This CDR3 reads CASSLMGGTGNTIYF.